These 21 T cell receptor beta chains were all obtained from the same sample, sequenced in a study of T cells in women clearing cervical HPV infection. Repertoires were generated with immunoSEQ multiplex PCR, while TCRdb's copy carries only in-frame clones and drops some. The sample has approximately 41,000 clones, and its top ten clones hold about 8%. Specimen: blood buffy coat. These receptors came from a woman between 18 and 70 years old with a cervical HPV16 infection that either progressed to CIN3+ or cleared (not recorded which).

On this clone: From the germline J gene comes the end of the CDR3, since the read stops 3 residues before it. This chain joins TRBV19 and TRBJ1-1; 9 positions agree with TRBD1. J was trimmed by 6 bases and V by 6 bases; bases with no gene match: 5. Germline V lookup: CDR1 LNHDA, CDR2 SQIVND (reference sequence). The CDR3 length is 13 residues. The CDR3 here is CASRDRGPAEAFF. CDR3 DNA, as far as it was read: TGTGCCAGTAGGGACAGGGGTCCGGCTGAA.

The part of the CDR3 DNA that was read is TGTGCCAGCAGTTCCAGCACTAGTGCCTCTGCCGATGAG. This gives the protein CASSSSTSASADE. The full CDR3 protein reads CASSSSTSASADEQFF. This rearrangement joins TRBV27 to TRBJ2-1; a possible D gene is TRBD2 (5 bases). The DNA ends 3 residues before the CDR3 does, and the rest of the CDR3 is filled in from the germline J gene. Trimming shortened V by 4 bases and J by 8 bases, and 21 bases separated the two germline ends. This CDR3 spans 16 amino acids. Germline loops: CDR1 MNHEY, CDR2 SMNVEV (reference sequence).

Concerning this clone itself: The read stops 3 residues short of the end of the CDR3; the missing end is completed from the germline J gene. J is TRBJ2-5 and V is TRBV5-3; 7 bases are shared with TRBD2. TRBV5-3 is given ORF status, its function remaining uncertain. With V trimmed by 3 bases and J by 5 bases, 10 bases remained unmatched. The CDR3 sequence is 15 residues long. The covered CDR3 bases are TGTGCCAGAAGCTGGGAGGGACTACCTTCGGAGACC. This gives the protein CARSWEGLPSET. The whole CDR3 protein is CARSWEGLPSETQYF.

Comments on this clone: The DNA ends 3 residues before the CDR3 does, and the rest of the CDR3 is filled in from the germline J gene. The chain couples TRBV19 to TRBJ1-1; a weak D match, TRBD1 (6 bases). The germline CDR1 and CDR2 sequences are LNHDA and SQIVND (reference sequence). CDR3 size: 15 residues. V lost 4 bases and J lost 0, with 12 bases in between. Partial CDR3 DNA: TGTGCCAGTAGTAAACAGGGTAGGCTGAACACTGAA. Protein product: CASSKQGRLNTE. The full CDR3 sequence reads CASSKQGRLNTEAFF.

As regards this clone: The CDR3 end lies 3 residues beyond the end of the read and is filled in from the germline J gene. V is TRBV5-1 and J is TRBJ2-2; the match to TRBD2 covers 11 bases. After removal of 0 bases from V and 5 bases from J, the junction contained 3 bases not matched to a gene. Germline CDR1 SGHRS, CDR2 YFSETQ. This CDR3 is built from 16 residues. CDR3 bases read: TGCGCCAGCAGCTTGGCCCTAGCGGGAGGAACCGGGGAG. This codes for CASSLALAGGTGE. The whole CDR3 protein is CASSLALAGGTGELFF. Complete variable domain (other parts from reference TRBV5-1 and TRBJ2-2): KAGVTQTPRYLIKTRGQQVTLSCSPISGHRSVSWYQQTPGQGLQFLFEYFSETQRNKGNFPGRFSGRQFSNSRSEMNVSTLELGDSALYLCASSLALAGGTGELFFGEGSRLTVL.

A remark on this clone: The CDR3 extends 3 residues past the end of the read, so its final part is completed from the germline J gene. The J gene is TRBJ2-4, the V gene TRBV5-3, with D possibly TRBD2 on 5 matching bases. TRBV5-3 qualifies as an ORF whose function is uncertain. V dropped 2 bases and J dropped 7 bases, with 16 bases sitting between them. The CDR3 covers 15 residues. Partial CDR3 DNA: TGTGCCAGAAGCTTTATTAATGGAGGCGGGAACATT. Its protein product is CARSFINGGGNI. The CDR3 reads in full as CARSFINGGGNIQYF.

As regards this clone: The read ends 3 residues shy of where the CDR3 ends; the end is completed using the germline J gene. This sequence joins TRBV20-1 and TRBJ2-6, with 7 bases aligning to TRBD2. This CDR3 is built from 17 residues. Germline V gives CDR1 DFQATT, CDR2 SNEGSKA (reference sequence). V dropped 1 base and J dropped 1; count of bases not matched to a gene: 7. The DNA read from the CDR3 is TGCAGTGCTAGAGGGCGGGAGTCCACTTCTGGGGCCAACGTC. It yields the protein CSARGRESTSGANV. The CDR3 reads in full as CSARGRESTSGANVLTF.

The part of the CDR3 DNA that was read is TGTGCCAGTAGTATTGGCGGGAGTCCCAATGAG. Amino acids: CASSIGGSPNE. The entire CDR3 protein reads CASSIGGSPNEQFF. The genes are TRBV19 and TRBJ2-1; 7 nucleotides line up with TRBD2. The observed sequence ends 3 residues before the CDR3 terminus, with the missing tail filled in from the germline J gene. V shed 3 bases, J shed 6 bases, and the junction held 5 bases outside the gene matches. Germline lookup yields CDR1 LNHDA and CDR2 SQIVND (reference sequence). The CDR3 has 14 residues.

The covered CDR3 bases are TGCGCCAGCAGCTTGGGACAGGGAGGGTCACCC. Its protein is CASSLGQGGSP. The whole CDR3 is CASSLGQGGSPLHF. The chain has TRBV5-1 and TRBJ1-6; 7 bases align to TRBD1. The missing CDR3 end, 3 residues past where the read stops, is filled in from the germline J gene. The CDR3 runs to 14 residues. Germline V gene lookup returns CDR1 SGHRS and CDR2 YFSETQ. V was clipped by 0 bases and J by 10 bases; unmatched bases: 4.

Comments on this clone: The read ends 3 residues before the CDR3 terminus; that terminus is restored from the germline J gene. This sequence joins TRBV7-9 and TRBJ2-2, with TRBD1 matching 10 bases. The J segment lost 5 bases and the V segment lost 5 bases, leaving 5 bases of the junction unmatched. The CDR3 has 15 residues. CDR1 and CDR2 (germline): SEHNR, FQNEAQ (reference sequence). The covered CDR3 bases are TGTGCCAGCAGCACAGACAGGGGGCGAACCGGGGAG. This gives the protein CASSTDRGRTGE. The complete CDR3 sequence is CASSTDRGRTGELFF.

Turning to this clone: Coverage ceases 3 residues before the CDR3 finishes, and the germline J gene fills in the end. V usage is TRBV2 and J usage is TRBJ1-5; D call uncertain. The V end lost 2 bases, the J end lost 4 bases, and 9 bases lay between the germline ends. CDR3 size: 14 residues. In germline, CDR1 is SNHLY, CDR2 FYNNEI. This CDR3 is CASSEYRRNQPQHF. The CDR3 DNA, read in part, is TGTGCCAGCAGTGAATATCGCAGGAATCAGCCC.

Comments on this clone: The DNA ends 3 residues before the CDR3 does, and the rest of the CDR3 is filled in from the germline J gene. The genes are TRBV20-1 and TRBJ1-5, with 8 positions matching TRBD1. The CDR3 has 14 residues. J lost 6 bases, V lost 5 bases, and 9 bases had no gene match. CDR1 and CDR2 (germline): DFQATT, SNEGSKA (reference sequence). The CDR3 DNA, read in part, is TGCAGTGCTGGGGGGCCAGGGGGCGGTCAGCCC. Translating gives CSAGGPGGGQP. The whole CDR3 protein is CSAGGPGGGQPQHF.

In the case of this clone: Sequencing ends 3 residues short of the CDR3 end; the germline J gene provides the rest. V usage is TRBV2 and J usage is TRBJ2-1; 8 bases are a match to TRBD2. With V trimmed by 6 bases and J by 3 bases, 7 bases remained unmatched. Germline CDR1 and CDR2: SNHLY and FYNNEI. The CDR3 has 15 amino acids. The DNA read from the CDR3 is TGTGCCAGCAGCATAGCGGGAAACCTCTACAATGAG. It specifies CASSIAGNLYNE. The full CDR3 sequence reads CASSIAGNLYNEQFF.

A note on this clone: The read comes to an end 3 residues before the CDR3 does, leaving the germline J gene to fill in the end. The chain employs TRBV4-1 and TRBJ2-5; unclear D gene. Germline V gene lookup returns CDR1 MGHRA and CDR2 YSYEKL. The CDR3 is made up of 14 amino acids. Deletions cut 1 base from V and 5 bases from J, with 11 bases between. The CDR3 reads CASSQVRLRETQYF. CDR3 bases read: TGCGCCAGCAGCCAAGTCCGTCTCAGGGAGACC.

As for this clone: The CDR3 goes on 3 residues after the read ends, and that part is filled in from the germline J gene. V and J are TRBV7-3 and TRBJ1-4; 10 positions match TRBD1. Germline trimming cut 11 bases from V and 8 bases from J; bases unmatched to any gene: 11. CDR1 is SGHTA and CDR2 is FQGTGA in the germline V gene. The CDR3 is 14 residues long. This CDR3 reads CAGREGTGDEKLFF. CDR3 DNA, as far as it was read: TGTGCCGGAAGAGAAGGGACAGGGGACGAAAAA.

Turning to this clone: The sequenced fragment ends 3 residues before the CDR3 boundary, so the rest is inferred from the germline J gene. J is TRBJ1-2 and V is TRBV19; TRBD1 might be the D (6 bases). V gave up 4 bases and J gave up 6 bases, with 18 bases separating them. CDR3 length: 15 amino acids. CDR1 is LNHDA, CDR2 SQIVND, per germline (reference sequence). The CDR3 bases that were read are TGTGCCAGTAGTACGACCGGGACACCCCCAAATGGC. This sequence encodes CASSTTGTPPNG. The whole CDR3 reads CASSTTGTPPNGYTF. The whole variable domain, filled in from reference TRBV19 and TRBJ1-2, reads DGGITQSPKYLFRKEGQNVTLSCEQNLNHDAMYWYRQDPGQGLRLIYYSQIVNDFQKGDIAEGYSVSREKKESFPLTVTSAQKNPTAFYLCASSTTGTPPNGYTFGSGTRLTVV.

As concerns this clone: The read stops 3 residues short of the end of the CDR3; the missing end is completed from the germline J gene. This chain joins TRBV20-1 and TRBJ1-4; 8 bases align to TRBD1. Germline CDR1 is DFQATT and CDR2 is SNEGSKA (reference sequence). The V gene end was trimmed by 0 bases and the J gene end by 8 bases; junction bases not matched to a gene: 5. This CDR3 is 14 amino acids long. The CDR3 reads CSAREGQGGEKLFF. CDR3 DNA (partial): TGCAGTGCTAGAGAAGGACAGGGCGGGGAAAAA.

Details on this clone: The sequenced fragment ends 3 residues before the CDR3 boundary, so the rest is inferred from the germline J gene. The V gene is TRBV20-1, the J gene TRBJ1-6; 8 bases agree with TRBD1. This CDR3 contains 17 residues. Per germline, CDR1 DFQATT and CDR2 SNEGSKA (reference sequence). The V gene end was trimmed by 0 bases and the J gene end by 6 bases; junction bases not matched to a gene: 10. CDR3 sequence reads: CSARDPRQGRINSPLHF. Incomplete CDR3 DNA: TGCAGTGCTAGAGATCCTAGACAGGGGAGAATTAATTCACCC.

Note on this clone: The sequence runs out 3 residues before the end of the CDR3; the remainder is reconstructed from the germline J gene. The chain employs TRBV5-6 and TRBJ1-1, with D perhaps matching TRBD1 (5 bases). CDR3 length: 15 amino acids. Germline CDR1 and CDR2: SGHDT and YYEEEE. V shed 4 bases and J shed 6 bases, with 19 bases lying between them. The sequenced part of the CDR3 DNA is TGTGCCAGCAGCCCCAGCCGAAGGGACTGGGCTGAA. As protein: CASSPSRRDWAE. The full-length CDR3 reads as CASSPSRRDWAEAFF.

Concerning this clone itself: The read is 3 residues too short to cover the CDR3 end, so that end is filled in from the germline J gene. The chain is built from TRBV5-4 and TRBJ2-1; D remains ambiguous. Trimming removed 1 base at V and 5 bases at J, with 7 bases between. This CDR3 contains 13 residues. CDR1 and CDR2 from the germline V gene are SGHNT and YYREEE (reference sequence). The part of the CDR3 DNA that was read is TGTGCCAGCAGCTTGATCAGTCACAATGAG. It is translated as CASSLISHNE. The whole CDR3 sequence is CASSLISHNEQFF.

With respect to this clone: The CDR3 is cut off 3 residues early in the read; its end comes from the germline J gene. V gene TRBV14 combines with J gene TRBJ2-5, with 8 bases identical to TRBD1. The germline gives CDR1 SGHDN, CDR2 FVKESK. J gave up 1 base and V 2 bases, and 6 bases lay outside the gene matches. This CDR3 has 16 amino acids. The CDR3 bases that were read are TGTGCCAGCAGCCAACCCGGACAGGGCCCCCAAGAGACC. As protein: CASSQPGQGPQET. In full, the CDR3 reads CASSQPGQGPQETQYF.